The sample holds a few counts of the clone carrying this T cell receptor beta chain. A universal primer site and UMIs were added as TCR cDNA was made by 5'RACE template switching. TCRdb fed the 5' RACE reads into MiXCR, producing one record per CDR3 protein. Of 310,000 or so distinct CDR3 sequences detected, around 3.6% appear once; the ten largest clones hold about 25%. This entry belongs to a study of T cells after yellow fever vaccination. The CDR3 consists of 14 residues. V was cut by 4 bases and J by 5 bases, with 15 bases left in between. The genes are TRBV23-1 and TRBJ2-7, with unresolved D. TRBV23-1 is sorted into the ORF group, with uncertain function. The clonotype comes from a young man who received the YFV17D yellow fever vaccine. This specimen was PBMCs, taken on the day of the yellow fever booster vaccination. In DNA form, the CDR3 reads TGCGCCAGCAGTCGCAAGGGTTGGGCTCACGAGCAGTACTTC. This translates into CASSRKGWAHEQYF.